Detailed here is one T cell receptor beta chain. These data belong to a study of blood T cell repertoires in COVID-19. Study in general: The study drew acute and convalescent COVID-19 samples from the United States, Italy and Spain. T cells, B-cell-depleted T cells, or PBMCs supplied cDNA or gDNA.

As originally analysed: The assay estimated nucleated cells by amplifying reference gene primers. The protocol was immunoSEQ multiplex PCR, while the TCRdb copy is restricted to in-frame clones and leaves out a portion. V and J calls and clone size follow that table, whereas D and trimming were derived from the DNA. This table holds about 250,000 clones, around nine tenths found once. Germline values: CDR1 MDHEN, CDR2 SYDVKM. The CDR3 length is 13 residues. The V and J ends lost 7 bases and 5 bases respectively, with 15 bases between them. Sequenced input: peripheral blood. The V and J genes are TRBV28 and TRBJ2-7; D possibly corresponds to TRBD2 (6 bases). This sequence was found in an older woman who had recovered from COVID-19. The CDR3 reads CASTLWGEDEQYF. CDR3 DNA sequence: TGTGCCAGCACTCTATGGGGGGAGGACGAGCAGTACTTC. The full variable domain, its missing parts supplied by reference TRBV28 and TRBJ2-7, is DVKVTQSSRYLVKRTGEKVFLECVQDMDHENMFWYRQDPGLGLRLIYFSYDVKMKEKGDIPEGYSVSREKKERFSLILESASTNQTSMYLCASTLWGEDEQYFGPGTRLTVT.